One sample yielded the 23 T cell receptor beta chains listed below, sequenced in a study of blood T cell repertoires in COVID-19. Clones were read by immunoSEQ multiplex PCR, and TCRdb kept only the in-frame ones, dropping some. Of some 190,000 clones listed, over 75% were seen once; the top ten hold about 6.6%. The specimen sequenced was peripheral blood. These receptor sequences come from a woman aged 35 to 49 who had recovered from COVID-19.

This chain joins TRBV7-7 and TRBJ2-3, with TRBD1 matching over 9 bases. There are 16 residues in the CDR3. Trimming took 1 base from V and 5 from J; bases not matched to a gene: 7. Germline CDR1 is SSHAT and CDR2 is FNYEAQ (reference sequence). The chain's CDR3 is CASSLGSGTGRDTQYF. The DNA for the CDR3 is TGTGCCAGCAGCTTAGGGTCTGGGACAGGGAGAGATACGCAGTATTTT.

This sequence joins TRBV19 and TRBJ2-7; 14 nucleotides match TRBD2. Unmatched junction bases numbered 12, after V lost 6 bases and J lost 2 bases. The CDR3 is made up of 18 amino acids. Germline V gene lookup returns CDR1 LNHDA and CDR2 SQIVND (reference sequence). Here the CDR3 DNA reads TGTGCCAGTAGCAAATACGGGACTAGCGGGAGACAAGCCTACGAGCAGTACTTC. It translates to CASSKYGTSGRQAYEQYF. Supplemented by reference TRBV19 and TRBJ2-7, the full variable domain reads DGGITQSPKYLFRKEGQNVTLSCEQNLNHDAMYWYRQDPGQGLRLIYYSQIVNDFQKGDIAEGYSVSREKKESFPLTVTSAQKNPTAFYLCASSKYGTSGRQAYEQYFGPGTRLTVT.

The chain joins TRBV11-2 to TRBJ1-3; no firm D call. Germline V gene lookup returns CDR1 SGHAT and CDR2 FQNNGV. Trimming stripped 5 bases from V and 0 bases from J, with 11 bases between. The CDR3 length is 15 residues. The CDR3 region has the DNA TGTGCCAGCAGCCTTCCACTCCGCTCTGGAAACACCATATATTTT. Its translation is CASSLPLRSGNTIYF.

The V and J genes are TRBV6-5 and TRBJ2-2; TRBD1 matches 8 bases. The V gene's germline CDR1 is MNHEY and CDR2 SVGAGI. The CDR3 is made up of 15 amino acids. Trimming removed 6 bases from V and 2 bases from J; junction bases left unmatched: 5. CDR3 coding DNA: TGTGCCAGCAGACCCGGGACAGGCAACACCGGGGAGCTGTTTTTT. This encodes CASRPGTGNTGELFF.

The chain couples TRBV11-3 to TRBJ1-1; D remains ambiguous. Deletions cut 1 base from V and 0 bases from J, with 6 bases between. The germline V gene has CDR1 SGHNT and CDR2 YENEEA. The CDR3 covers 14 residues. CDR3 amino acids: CASSLGGMNTEAFF. In DNA, the CDR3 is TGTGCCAGCAGCTTAGGAGGGATGAACACTGAAGCTTTCTTT.

The chain is built from TRBV19 and TRBJ2-7, with 8 positions matching TRBD2. The CDR3 has 15 residues. The J segment lost 3 bases and the V segment lost 11 bases, leaving 15 bases of the junction unmatched. Germline V gene sequence: CDR1 LNHDA, CDR2 SQIVND (reference sequence). The CDR3 reads CASRTVAGGNYEQYF. For the CDR3, the DNA is TGTGCCTCCCGGACAGTTGCGGGAGGTAACTACGAGCAGTACTTC.

The rearrangement joins TRBV30 to TRBJ1-1; no clear D. Per germline, CDR1 GTSNPN and CDR2 SVGIG (reference sequence). The CDR3 has 12 residues. The V end was cut by 0 bases, the J end by 6 bases, with 8 bases between. CDR3 nucleotide sequence: TGTGCCTGGAGTGTGAACAAACCTGAAGCTTTCTTT. The encoded protein is CAWSVNKPEAFF. Complete variable domain (other parts from reference TRBV30 and TRBJ1-1): SQTIHQWPATLVQPVGSPLSLECTVEGTSNPNLYWYRQAAGRGLQLLFYSVGIGQISSEVPQNLSASRPQDRQFILSSKKLLLSDSGFYLCAWSVNKPEAFFGQGTRLTVV.

The V call is TRBV28, the J call TRBJ1-1; 8 positions agree with TRBD1. V gave up 5 bases and J gave up 5 bases; unmatched junction bases: 7. The CDR3 spans 14 residues. Germline V gives CDR1 MDHEN, CDR2 SYDVKM. Written as DNA, the CDR3 is TGTGCCAGCAGTGCCCACAGGGGGGTGACTGAAGCTTTCTTT. Its translation is CASSAHRGVTEAFF. Based on the CDR3 plus reference TRBV28 and TRBJ1-1, the full variable domain is DVKVTQSSRYLVKRTGEKVFLECVQDMDHENMFWYRQDPGLGLRLIYFSYDVKMKEKGDIPEGYSVSREKKERFSLILESASTNQTSMYLCASSAHRGVTEAFFGQGTRLTVV.

This rearrangement joins TRBV29-1 to TRBJ2-7, with a tentative D call TRBD1 (6 bases). CDR1 and CDR2 from the germline V gene are SQVTM and ANQGSEA. V dropped 6 bases and J dropped 5 bases, with 14 bases sitting between them. CDR3 length equals 12 residues. The CDR3 region is CSVHRVGHEQYF. In DNA, the CDR3 is TGCAGCGTCCACAGGGTCGGGCACGAGCAGTACTTC.

The chain joins TRBV5-1 to TRBJ2-5; 9 bases match TRBD2. V gave up 3 bases and J gave up 3 bases; unmatched junction bases: 6. This CDR3 has 15 residues. CDR1 SGHRS and CDR2 YFSETQ come from the germline V gene. The CDR3 reads CASSSLAGEEETQYF. As DNA, the CDR3 is TGCGCCAGCAGCTCGTTAGCGGGGGAAGAAGAGACCCAGTACTTC.

The CDR3 protein is CASTNPGGATEAFF. The CDR3, as DNA: TGTGCCAGTACCAACCCGGGGGGGGCCACTGAAGCTTTCTTT. The chain uses TRBV19 and TRBJ1-1, with D possibly being TRBD1 (6 bases). V lost 7 bases, J lost 4 bases, and 16 bases lay in between. The CDR3 is made up of 14 amino acids. Germline V lookup: CDR1 LNHDA, CDR2 SQIVND (reference sequence).

V is TRBV11-2 and J is TRBJ2-7; 7 bases fit TRBD1. Germline CDR1 is SGHAT and CDR2 is FQNNGV. The CDR3 has 14 residues. J gave up 3 bases and V 1 base, and 3 bases lay outside the gene matches. CDR3: CASSLGQGGYEQYF. CDR3 coding DNA: TGTGCCAGCAGCTTAGGACAGGGTGGCTACGAGCAGTACTTC.

The chain joins TRBV7-5 to TRBJ2-2; the table names TRBD2, a call not compared with the DNA. TRBV7-5 is a listed pseudogene. The CDR3 length is 19 residues. The DNA of the CDR3 is TGTGTCAGAAGCTTAAGTCTGGGACTAGCGAATTTGAACACCGGGGAGCTGTTTTTT. Its translation is CVRSLSLGLANLNTGELFF.

This clone turned up a few times. The chain couples TRBV5-1 to TRBJ1-2, with D possibly TRBD1 on 5 matching bases. This CDR3 is built from 15 residues. Germline V lookup: CDR1 SGHRS, CDR2 YFSETQ. V lost 0 bases, J lost 7 bases, and 16 bases lay in between. CDR3: CASSLETEVSIGYTF. The CDR3 bases are TGCGCCAGCAGCTTGGAGACAGAGGTCTCAATTGGCTACACCTTC.

This chain joins TRBV7-3 and TRBJ2-1; TRBD2 matches at 10 bases. This CDR3 comprises 16 residues. The J segment lost 5 bases and the V segment lost 5 bases, leaving 9 bases of the junction unmatched. The V gene's germline CDR1 is SGHTA and CDR2 FQGTGA. The CDR3, as DNA: TGTGCCAGCAGCCCTGGGGTAGCGGGAGGCCACAATGAGCAGTTCTTC. Amino acid sequence: CASSPGVAGGHNEQFF.

The rearrangement links TRBV12-5 to TRBJ2-5; a possible D gene is TRBD1 (5 bases). The ends were cut back, 0 bases at V and 1 base at J, with 9 bases in the middle. The CDR3 covers 15 residues. CDR1 is LGHNT, CDR2 FRNRAP, per germline. The CDR3 nucleotides read TGTGCTAGTGGTTTGGTACGACAGCTCCAAGAGACCCAGTACTTC. Its protein product is CASGLVRQLQETQYF.

V gene TRBV4-2 combines with J gene TRBJ1-2; TRBD1 is a possible D gene (5 bases). The CDR3 totals 17 residues. Germline CDR1 reads LGHNA; CDR2 reads YNFKEQ. The V gene lost 0 bases and the J gene lost 2 bases, with 16 bases spanning the gap. CDR3 protein: CASSQDRGGKGNYGYTF. The CDR3 nucleotides are TGTGCCAGCAGCCAAGATCGGGGGGGTAAGGGAAACTATGGCTACACCTTC.

The chain links TRBV7-8 to TRBJ1-2; 8 positions match TRBD1. The germline V gene encodes CDR1 SGHVS and CDR2 FQNEAQ. J lost 2 bases, V lost 5 bases, and 4 bases had no gene match. This CDR3 region has 14 residues. The CDR3 spells CASSRQGQNYGYTF. In nucleotides, the CDR3 is TGTGCCAGCAGCCGACAGGGGCAGAACTATGGCTACACCTTC.

This clone was recorded only once. This chain connects TRBV2 to TRBJ2-3; 7 bases map to TRBD1. The CDR3 runs 14 residues. Losses at the gene ends were 3 bases for V and 2 bases for J; bases not matched to a gene: 2. Per the germline V gene, CDR1 is SNHLY and CDR2 is FYNNEI. The CDR3 loop reads CASSEGTATDTQYF. DNA of the CDR3: TGTGCCAGCAGTGAGGGGACAGCCACAGATACGCAGTATTTT.

The chain carries TRBV11-2 and TRBJ2-7; 9 bases agree with TRBD2. This CDR3 has 13 amino acids. With V trimmed by 8 bases and J by 3 bases, 5 bases remained unmatched. Germline CDR1 reads SGHAT; CDR2 reads FQNNGV. The CDR3 region has the DNA TGTGCCAGCTCCCGGACTAGCGACTACGAGCAGTACTTC. Its protein is CASSRTSDYEQYF.

This chain uses TRBV10-3 with TRBJ1-5, with a weak D call TRBD1 (5 bases). This CDR3 contains 14 residues. Germline V lookup: CDR1 ENHRY, CDR2 SYGVKD. V was cut by 2 bases and J by 9 bases, with 14 bases left in between. The CDR3 here is CAISEGTGRGPQHF. CDR3 DNA: TGTGCCATCAGTGAGGGGACCGGGAGGGGGCCCCAGCATTTT.

Concerning this clone: At one of its ends the junction is not consistent with the germline gene, which may arise from a read error. This chain uses TRBV6-1 with TRBJ2-7; possibly TRBD1 for D (6 bases). Germline-derived CDR1 and CDR2 are MNHNS and SASEGT. The CDR3 runs 15 residues. The CDR3 region is CASGELGHVSYEQYF. Written as DNA, the CDR3 is TGTGCCAGCGGTGAGCTGGGACACGTCTCCTACGAGCAGTACTTC.

On this clone itself: Other DNA variants within this sample encode the same CDR3. This chain uses TRBV7-6 with TRBJ1-1; unclear D gene. The length of the CDR3 is 14 residues. In germline, CDR1 is SGHVS, CDR2 FNYEAQ. V was cut by 5 bases and J by 1 base, with 11 bases left in between. The CDR3 nucleotides are TGTGCCAGCAGCCGTGAGGGCCGGAACACTGAAGCTTTCTTT. Translated: CASSREGRNTEAFF.